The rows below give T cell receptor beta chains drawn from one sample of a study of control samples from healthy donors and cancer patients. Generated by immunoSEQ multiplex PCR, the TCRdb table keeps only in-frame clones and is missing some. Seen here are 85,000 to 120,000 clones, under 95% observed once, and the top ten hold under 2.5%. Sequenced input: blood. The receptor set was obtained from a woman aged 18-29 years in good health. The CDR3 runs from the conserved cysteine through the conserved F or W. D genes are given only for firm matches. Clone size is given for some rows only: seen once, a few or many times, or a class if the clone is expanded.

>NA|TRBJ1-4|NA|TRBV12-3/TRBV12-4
TGTGCCAGCAGTTTGAGTACCAATGAAAAACTGTTTTTT
CASSLSTNEKLFF
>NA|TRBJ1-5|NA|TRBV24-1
TGTGCCACCAGTGTCTTTATCCAGGGCAATCAGCCCCAGCATTTT
CATSVFIQGNQPQHF
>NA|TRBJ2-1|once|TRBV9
TGTGCCAGCAGCGTAGTATCCGGCGCCAATGAGCAGTTCTTC
CASSVVSGANEQFF
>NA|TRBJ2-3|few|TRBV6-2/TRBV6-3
TGTGCCAGCAGTTACTCGGGAGACAACACAGATACGCAGTATTTT
CASSYSGDNTDTQYF
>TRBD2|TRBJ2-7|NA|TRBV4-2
TGTGCCAGCAGCCAAGGGTTGAGGCGGGAGGGTTTCAGCTACGAGCAGTACTTC
CASSQGLRREGFSYEQYF
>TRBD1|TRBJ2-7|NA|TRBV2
TGTGCCAGCGGAACCCGGACAGGGGGCGCTGACCTCGAGCAGTACTTC
CASGTRTGGADLEQYF
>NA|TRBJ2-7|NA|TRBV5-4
TGTGCCAGCAGCCCCCGGGACGGAGGAAACTACGAGCAGTACTTC
CASSPRDGGNYEQYF
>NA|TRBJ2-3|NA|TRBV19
TGTGCCAGTAGTATAGAGGCCGGCACAGATACGCAGTATTTT
CASSIEAGTDTQYF
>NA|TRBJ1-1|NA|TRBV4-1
TGCGCCAGCAGCCAAGTAGGAACGAGGGGAGGCGCTTTCTTT
CASSQVGTRGGAFF
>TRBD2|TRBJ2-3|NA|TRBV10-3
TGTGCCATCAGCGCGGGGGGGCGGTCAGATACGCAGTATTTT
CAISAGGRSDTQYF
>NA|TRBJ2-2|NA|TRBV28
TGTGCCAGCAGTACCGTTGGCGGGGCAAACACCGGGGAGCTGTTTTTT
CASSTVGGANTGELFF
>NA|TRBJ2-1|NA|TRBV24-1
TGTGCCACCAGTGAAACTCCACCTCAGGGAAATGAGCAGTTCTTC
CATSETPPQGNEQFF
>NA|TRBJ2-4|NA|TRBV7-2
TGTGCCAGCAACTTAGGAACTAGCCTCAAAAACATTCAGTACTTC
CASNLGTSLKNIQYF
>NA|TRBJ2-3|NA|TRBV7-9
TGTGCCAGCAGCTTAGACCTCGAGGATACGCAGTATTTT
CASSLDLEDTQYF
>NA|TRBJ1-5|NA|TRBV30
TGTGCCTGGAGTTGGGACAGCAATCAGCCCCAGCATTTT
CAWSWDSNQPQHF
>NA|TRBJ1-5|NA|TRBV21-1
TGTGCCAGCAGCATAGGACGGAGCAATCAGCCCCAGCATTTT
CASSIGRSNQPQHF
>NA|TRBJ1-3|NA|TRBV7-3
TGTGCCAGCAGCTTGGGGGTTAACTCTGGAAACACCATATATTTT
CASSLGVNSGNTIYF
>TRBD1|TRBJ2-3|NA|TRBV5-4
TGTGCCAGCAGCTCCCGGCAGGGGGCCACAGATACGCAGTATTTT
CASSSRQGATDTQYF
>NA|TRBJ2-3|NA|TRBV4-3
TGCGCCAGCAGCCATTACCGATCGGATACGCAGTATTTT
CASSHYRSDTQYF
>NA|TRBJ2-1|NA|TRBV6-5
TGTGCCAGCAGTTACTCGCTCCGGGTTGAGCAGTTCTTC
CASSYSLRVEQFF
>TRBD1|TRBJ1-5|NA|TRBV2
TGTGCCAGCAGGGGGGACAGGACCAGCAATCAGCCCCAGCATTTT
CASRGDRTSNQPQHF
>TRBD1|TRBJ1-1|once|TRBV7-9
TGTGCCAGCAGCCCCCGGGACAGCCTGAACACTGAAGCTTTCTTT
CASSPRDSLNTEAFF
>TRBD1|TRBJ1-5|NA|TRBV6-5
TGTGCCAGCAGCTCGAGACAGGGCTATCAGCCCCAGCATTTT
CASSSRQGYQPQHF
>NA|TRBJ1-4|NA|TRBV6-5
TGTGCCTCTGGGTCCTTTCAAGAAAAACTGTTTTTT
CASGSFQEKLFF
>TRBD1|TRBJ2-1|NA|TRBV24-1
TGTGCCACCAGTGACCCCCGGTTAGGGACAGGGGCAAGGAATGAGCAGTTCTTC
CATSDPRLGTGARNEQFF
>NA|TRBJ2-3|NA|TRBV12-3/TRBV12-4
TGTGCCAGCAGCCAATCCCGGCCAGATACGCAGTATTTT
CASSQSRPDTQYF
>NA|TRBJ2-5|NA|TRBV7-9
TGTGCCAGCAGCTTATTCTGGGGGGTTATACAAGAGACCCAGTACTTC
CASSLFWGVIQETQYF
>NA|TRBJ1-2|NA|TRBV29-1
TGCAGCGTTACGCTGGGACAAAACTATGGCTACACCTTC
CSVTLGQNYGYTF
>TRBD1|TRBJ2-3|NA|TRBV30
TGTGCCTGGACAGGGGGCGCAGATACGCAGTATTTT
CAWTGGADTQYF
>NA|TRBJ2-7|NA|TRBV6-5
TGTGCCAGCAGCCCCCTCGGTGGACAGTCCTACGAGCAGTACTTC
CASSPLGGQSYEQYF
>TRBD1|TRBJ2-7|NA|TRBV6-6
TGTGCCAGCAGTTACTCGAAGGGGGCGGTCTCCTACGAGCAGTACTTC
CASSYSKGAVSYEQYF
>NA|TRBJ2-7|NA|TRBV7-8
TGTGCCAGCAGCATACCGGGGCAGGTGGGAGCCCTTGCCAACTACGAGCAGTACTTC
CASSIPGQVGALANYEQYF
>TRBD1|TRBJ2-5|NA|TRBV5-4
TGTGCCAGCACCACGGACAGGGTATGGGAGACCCAGTACTTC
CASTTDRVWETQYF
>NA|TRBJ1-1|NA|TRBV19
TGTGCCAGTAGTCCACCCCAACAGCCTATGGTGGGGAACACTGAAGCTTTCTTT
CASSPPQQPMVGNTEAFF
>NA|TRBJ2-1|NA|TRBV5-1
TGCGCCAGCAGACGGAGATACAATGAGCAGTTCTTC
CASRRRYNEQFF
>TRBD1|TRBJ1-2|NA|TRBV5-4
TGTGCCAGCAGCCCAAGGACAGGGGTTGGCGGCTACACCTTC
CASSPRTGVGGYTF
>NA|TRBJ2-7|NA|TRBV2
TGTGCCAGCAGTGAACCCGTAACCGGGACCTCCTACGAGCAGTACTTC
CASSEPVTGTSYEQYF
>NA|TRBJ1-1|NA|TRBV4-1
TGCGCCAGCAGCCCGACAGTGAACACTGAAGCTTTCTTT
CASSPTVNTEAFF